The 14 T cell receptor beta chains given below trace back to one sample, sequenced in a study of blood T cell repertoires in COVID-19. Only in-frame clones appear in the TCRdb table, and some are missing; sequencing was by immunoSEQ multiplex PCR. This sample has about 310,000 clones, with around 87% found just once. The sample was peripheral blood. The receptors here all came from a man over 45 with active or convalescent COVID-19.

This chain uses TRBV18 with TRBJ2-1, with 12 bases identical to TRBD2. This CDR3 spans 14 amino acids. Germline values: CDR1 KGHSH, CDR2 LQKENI. The V segment lost 5 bases and the J segment 8 bases; nucleotides outside the gene matches: 4. The DNA for the CDR3 is TGTGCCAGCTCAGAGACTAGCGGGAGACATGAGCAGTTCTTC. It translates to CASSETSGRHEQFF.

This chain joins TRBV6-5 and TRBJ2-3; D perhaps matches TRBD2 (6 bases). The CDR3 covers 15 residues. Between the trimmed V and J ends, which lost 2 bases and 0 bases, there was a span of 9 bases. The germline CDR1 and CDR2 sequences are MNHEY and SVGAGI. CDR3 DNA: TGTGCCAGCAGTTACGGGGGGAAAAGCACAGATACGCAGTATTTT. Amino acids: CASSYGGKSTDTQYF.

The chain is built from TRBV18 and TRBJ2-1; tentative D call: TRBD2 (6 bases). The CDR3 runs 13 residues. Germline-derived CDR1 and CDR2 are KGHSH and LQKENI. V was trimmed by 2 bases and J by 9 bases, leaving 11 bases between them. The CDR3 DNA sequence: TGTGCCAGCTCACCAACCCAGGGAGGTGAGCAGTTCTTC. Protein sequence: CASSPTQGGEQFF.

The gene calls are TRBV5-1 and TRBJ1-2; perhaps TRBD1 as D (6 bases). The length of the CDR3 is 17 residues. Germline V gene data show CDR1 as SGHRS and CDR2 as YFSETQ. V was pared by 5 bases and J by 7 bases, with 27 bases between. The CDR3 is CASSRGDLEGHSAGYTF. In nucleotides, the CDR3 is TGCGCCAGCAGTCGGGGGGACTTGGAGGGACATTCAGCTGGCTACACCTTC.

V is TRBV2 and J is TRBJ2-3, with D tentatively TRBD1 (6 bases). The CDR3 is 16 amino acids. Germline values: CDR1 SNHLY, CDR2 FYNNEI. V lost 1 base, J lost 3 bases, and 14 bases lay in between. The CDR3 DNA reads as TGTGCCAGCAGTGAAGGAGTAGCAGGGGAGACAGATACGCAGTATTTT. Amino acid sequence: CASSEGVAGETDTQYF. The full variable domain, its missing parts supplied by reference TRBV2 and TRBJ2-3, is EPEVTQTPSHQVTQMGQEVILRCVPISNHLYFYWYRQILGQKVEFLVSFYNNEISEKSEIFDDQFSVERPDGSNFTLKIRSTKLEDSAMYFCASSEGVAGETDTQYFGPGTRLTVL.

The chain combines TRBV6-5 with TRBJ2-7; TRBD1 is a possible D gene (6 bases). V was cut by 6 bases and J by 3 bases, with 15 bases left in between. Looked up from germline, CDR1 is MNHEY and CDR2 is SVGAGI. This CDR3 has 14 amino acids. In nucleotides, the CDR3 is TGTGCCAGCAGCCTGGACGGACAGAGCTACGAGCAGTACTTC. Encoded protein: CASSLDGQSYEQYF.

V usage is TRBV2 and J usage is TRBJ1-5; 9 positions agree with TRBD1. CDR1 is SNHLY, CDR2 FYNNEI, per germline. With V trimmed by 4 bases and J by 1 base, 14 bases remained unmatched. The CDR3 contains 19 residues. CDR3 in amino acids: CASSGARDRDNWSNQPQHF. The CDR3 DNA reads as TGTGCCAGCAGTGGGGCCCGGGACAGGGACAATTGGAGCAATCAGCCCCAGCATTTT. The full variable domain, with the rest looked up from reference TRBV2 and TRBJ1-5, is EPEVTQTPSHQVTQMGQEVILRCVPISNHLYFYWYRQILGQKVEFLVSFYNNEISEKSEIFDDQFSVERPDGSNFTLKIRSTKLEDSAMYFCASSGARDRDNWSNQPQHFGDGTRLSIL.

The rearrangement joins TRBV7-2 to TRBJ2-7, with 7 bases matching TRBD2. The CDR3 covers 16 residues. V was pared by 5 bases and J by 2 bases, with 12 bases of the junction left unmatched. Germline V gene data show CDR1 as SGHTA and CDR2 as FQGNSA. For the CDR3, the DNA is TGTGCCAGCAGCAAAGAGGACCTCCTAGCGGCCTACGAGCAGTACTTC. Translating gives CASSKEDLLAAYEQYF. Full variable domain (missing parts from reference TRBV7-2 and TRBJ2-7): GAGVSQSPSNKVTEKGKDVELRCDPISGHTALYWYRQSLGQGLEFLIYFQGNSAPDKSGLPSDRFSAERTGGSVSTLTIQRTQQEDSAVYLCASSKEDLLAAYEQYFGPGTRLTVT.

The rearrangement joins TRBV15 to TRBJ2-1, with a weak D call TRBD2 (7 bases). The CDR3 runs to 14 residues. The V end was cut by 5 bases, the J end by 2 bases, with 10 bases between. Per germline, CDR1 LNHNV and CDR2 YYDKDF (reference sequence). The CDR3 region has the DNA TGTGCCACCAGCGGGGGGGGGCCCTACAATGAGCAGTTCTTC. Translating it yields CATSGGGPYNEQFF.

The chain links TRBV7-8 to TRBJ2-7; 8 nucleotides match TRBD2. The CDR3 has 16 residues. Germline V gives CDR1 SGHVS, CDR2 FQNEAQ. J lost 3 bases, V lost 1 base, and 8 bases had no gene match. The CDR3 is CASSLERGTEYYEQYF. The CDR3 DNA reads as TGTGCCAGCAGCTTAGAGCGGGGGACCGAATACTACGAGCAGTACTTC.

The V and J genes are TRBV7-2 and TRBJ1-3; D not resolved. V gave up 1 base and J gave up 4 bases, with 8 bases separating them. Germline CDR1 and CDR2: SGHTA and FQGNSA. CDR3 size: 14 residues. The CDR3 coding sequence is TGTGCCAGCAGCTTAGAGAGGATCGGAAACACCATATATTTT. It specifies CASSLERIGNTIYF.

V and J are TRBV9 and TRBJ2-3; no definite D call. CDR1 and CDR2 from the germline V gene are SGDLS and YYNGEE. This CDR3 region has 13 residues. V dropped 0 bases and J dropped 5 bases, with 7 bases sitting between them. The CDR3: CASSVAFGDTQYF. For the CDR3, the DNA is TGTGCCAGCAGCGTAGCGTTCGGAGATACGCAGTATTTT. Combining the CDR3 with reference TRBV9 and TRBJ2-3 gives the whole variable domain DSGVTQTPKHLITATGQRVTLRCSPRSGDLSVYWYQQSLDQGLQFLIQYYNGEERAKGNILERFSAQQFPDLHSELNLSSLELGDSALYFCASSVAFGDTQYFGPGTRLTVL.

Regarding this clone: Relative to the germline gene, one junction end is altered; a read error may explain this. The chain combines TRBV9 with TRBJ2-7, with D possibly matching TRBD2 (6 bases). The CDR3 runs 9 residues. CDR1 and CDR2 from the germline V gene are SGDLS and YYNGEE. CDR3 amino acids: CASSVGGSF. CDR3 in DNA: TGTGCCAGCAGCGTGGGGGGTTCCTTC.

The chain combines TRBV5-1 with TRBJ2-3; 15 bases map to TRBD2. CDR1 SGHRS and CDR2 YFSETQ come from the germline V gene. The CDR3 spans 18 residues. V gave up 4 bases and J gave up 4 bases; unmatched junction bases: 10. The CDR3, as DNA: TGCGCCAGCAGCCAGGGACTAGCGGGAGGATGGGGTGCAGATACGCAGTATTTT. Amino acids: CASSQGLAGGWGADTQYF.